This is a list of T cell receptor beta chains from one sample in a study of cytomegalovirus exposure and HLA in healthy donors. Here immunoSEQ multiplex PCR was the method, and the copy in TCRdb shows in-frame clones only, minus some. The data show about 42,000 clones, 50% seen once. Sequenced: PBMCs. The receptors stem from a human donor in good health. Each CDR3 is given with its conserved first and last residue.

v_call	cdr3_aa
TRBV9	CASSFSPGETAGGAFF
TRBV7-7	CASSSGSGTGADEQYF
TRBV6-6	CASRSSGAQPQHF
TRBV7-2	CASSPGLAGGLGSYEQYF
TRBV5-1	CASSSGQGRETQYF
TRBV7-9	CASSLVANTEAFF
TRBV9	CASSAPGLAADTQYF
TRBV19	CASSIGRDRETYEQYF
TRBV30	CAWSLNTEAFF
TRBV6-1	CASSMTGVTQPQHF
TRBV7-2	CASSRPGETGELFF
TRBV18	CASSPLAGAANTGELFF
TRBV29-1	CSVAGVLRGGYTF
TRBV7-9	CASSPTGGANYGYTF
TRBV29-1	CSVLQGEGQPQHF
TRBV6-1	CASSEFVSQGGKPFEQYF
TRBV5-6	CASSRIETSFTGELFF
TRBV7-8	CASSPLSSGRSEQYF
TRBV18	CASSPPDGPGANVLTF
TRBV7-2	CASSLALGLLQETQYF
TRBV7-8	CASSPPTGTSGANEQFF
TRBV5-1	CASSLWVTSGSSYEQYF
TRBV18	CASSPGTGRLNTEAFF
TRBV10-3	CAISEAGTNQPQHF
TRBV9	CASSVASGGPLGTDTQYF
TRBV11-3	CASSLQVGGLQYF
TRBV6-5	CASMRLAGYNEQFF
TRBV7-3	CASSSKGAAGYTF
TRBV19	CASSIRAGGRTGELFF
TRBV6-5	CASNPRGQGNTEAFF
TRBV19	CASSQRSSGANVLTF
TRBV6-5	CASRDSQSYEQYF
TRBV5-8	CASPGTGGAALSQETQYF